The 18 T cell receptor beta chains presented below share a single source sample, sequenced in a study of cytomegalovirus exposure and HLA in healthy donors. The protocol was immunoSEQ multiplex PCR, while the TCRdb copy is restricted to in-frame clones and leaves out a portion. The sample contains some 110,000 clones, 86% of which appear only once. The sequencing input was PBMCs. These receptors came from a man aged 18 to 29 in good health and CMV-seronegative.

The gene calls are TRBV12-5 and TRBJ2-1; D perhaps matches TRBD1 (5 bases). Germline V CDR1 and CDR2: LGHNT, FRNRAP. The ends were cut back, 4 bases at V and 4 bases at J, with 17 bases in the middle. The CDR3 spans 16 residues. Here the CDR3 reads CASGSIQGNPYNEQFF. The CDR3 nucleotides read TGTGCTAGTGGTTCCATCCAGGGAAATCCTTACAATGAGCAGTTCTTC.

In DNA form, the CDR3 reads TGTGCCTGGAGCCGGTCTTTTAGCAATCAGCCCCAGCATTTT. Translation gives CAWSRSFSNQPQHF. The chain couples TRBV30 to TRBJ1-5; D gene ambiguous. From germline, CDR1 is GTSNPN and CDR2 SVGIG (reference sequence). The CDR3 runs 14 residues. Trimming removed 3 bases from V and 0 bases from J, with 9 bases in between.

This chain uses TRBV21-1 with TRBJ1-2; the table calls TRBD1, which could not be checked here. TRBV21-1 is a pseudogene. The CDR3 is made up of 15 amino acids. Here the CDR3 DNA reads TGTGCCAGCAGCCCGGGACAGAGAGATAACTATGGCTACACCTTC. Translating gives CASSPGQRDNYGYTF.

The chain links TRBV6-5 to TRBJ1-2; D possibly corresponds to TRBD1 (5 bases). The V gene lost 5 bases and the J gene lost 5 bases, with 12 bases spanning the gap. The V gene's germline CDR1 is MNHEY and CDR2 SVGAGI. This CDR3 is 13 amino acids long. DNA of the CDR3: TGTGCCAGCAGTGCCGACAGTGCTTATGGCTACACCTTC. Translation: CASSADSAYGYTF.

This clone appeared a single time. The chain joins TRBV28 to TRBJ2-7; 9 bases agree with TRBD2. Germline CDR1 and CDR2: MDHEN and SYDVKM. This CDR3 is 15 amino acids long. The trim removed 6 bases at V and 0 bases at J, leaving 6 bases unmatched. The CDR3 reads CASRKAGGNSYEQYF. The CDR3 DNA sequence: TGTGCCAGCAGGAAAGCGGGAGGCAACTCCTACGAGCAGTACTTC.

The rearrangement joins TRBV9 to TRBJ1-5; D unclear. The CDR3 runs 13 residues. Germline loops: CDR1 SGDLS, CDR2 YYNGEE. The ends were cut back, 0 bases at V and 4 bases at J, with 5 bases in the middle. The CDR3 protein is CASSVAENQPQHF. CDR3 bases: TGTGCCAGCAGCGTAGCGGAGAATCAGCCCCAGCATTTT. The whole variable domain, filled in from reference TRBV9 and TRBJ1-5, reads DSGVTQTPKHLITATGQRVTLRCSPRSGDLSVYWYQQSLDQGLQFLIQYYNGEERAKGNILERFSAQQFPDLHSELNLSSLELGDSALYFCASSVAENQPQHFGDGTRLSIL.

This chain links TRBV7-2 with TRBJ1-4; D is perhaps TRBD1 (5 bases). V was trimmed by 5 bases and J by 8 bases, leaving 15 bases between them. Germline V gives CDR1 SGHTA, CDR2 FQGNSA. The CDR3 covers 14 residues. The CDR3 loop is CASSVNGAGEKLFF. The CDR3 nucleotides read TGTGCCAGCAGCGTCAACGGGGCGGGGGAAAAACTGTTTTTT.

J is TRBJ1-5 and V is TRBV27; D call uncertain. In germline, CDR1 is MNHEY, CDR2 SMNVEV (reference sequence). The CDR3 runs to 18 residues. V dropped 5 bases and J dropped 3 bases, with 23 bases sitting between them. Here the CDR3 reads CASSPFPPQRTSNQPQHF. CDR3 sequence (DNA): TGTGCCAGCAGTCCCTTCCCCCCTCAGCGGACGTCCAATCAGCCCCAGCATTTT.

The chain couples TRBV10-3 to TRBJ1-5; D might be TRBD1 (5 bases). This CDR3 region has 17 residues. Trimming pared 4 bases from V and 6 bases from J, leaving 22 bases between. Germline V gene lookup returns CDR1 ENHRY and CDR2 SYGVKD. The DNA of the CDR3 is TGTGCCATCAGTGGAGGTGGGACGGGGGTAAGCGCTCAGCCCCAGCATTTT. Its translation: CAISGGGTGVSAQPQHF.

CDR3 nucleotides: TGCGCCAGCCGTACCGGGACAGAGTACGAGCAGTACTTC. Translated: CASRTGTEYEQYF. The chain uses TRBV23-1 and TRBJ2-7; 7 bases line up with TRBD1. TRBV23-1 is assigned to the ORF class and has an uncertain function. The CDR3 consists of 13 residues. Trimming cost V 8 bases and J 4 bases; bases outside gene matches: 8.

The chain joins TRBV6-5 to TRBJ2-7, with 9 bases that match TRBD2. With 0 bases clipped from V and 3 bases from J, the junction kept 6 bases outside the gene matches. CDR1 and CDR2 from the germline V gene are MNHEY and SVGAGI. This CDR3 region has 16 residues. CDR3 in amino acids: CASSYSNSGRFYEQYF. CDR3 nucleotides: TGTGCCAGCAGTTACTCCAATAGCGGGAGATTCTACGAGCAGTACTTC.

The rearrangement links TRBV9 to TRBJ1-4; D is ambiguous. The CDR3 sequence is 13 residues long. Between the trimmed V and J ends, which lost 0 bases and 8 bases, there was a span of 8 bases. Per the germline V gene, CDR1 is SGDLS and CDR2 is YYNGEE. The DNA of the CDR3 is TGTGCCAGCAGCGTAGACGGAGCAGAAAAACTGTTTTTT. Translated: CASSVDGAEKLFF.

The CDR3 sequence: CASSPDRVNQPQHF. CDR3 nucleotides: TGTGCCAGCTCACCCGACAGGGTGAATCAGCCCCAGCATTTT. This chain joins TRBV18 and TRBJ1-5; 7 positions agree with TRBD1. The CDR3 consists of 14 residues. Germline V lookup: CDR1 KGHSH, CDR2 LQKENI. The trim removed 3 bases at V and 4 bases at J, leaving 3 bases unmatched.

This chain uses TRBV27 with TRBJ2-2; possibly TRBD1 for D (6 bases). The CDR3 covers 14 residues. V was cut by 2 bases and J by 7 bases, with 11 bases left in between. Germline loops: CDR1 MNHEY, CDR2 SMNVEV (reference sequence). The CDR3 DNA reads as TGTGCCAGCAGTTTACAGGGGTTTGACGGGGAGCTGTTTTTT. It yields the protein CASSLQGFDGELFF.

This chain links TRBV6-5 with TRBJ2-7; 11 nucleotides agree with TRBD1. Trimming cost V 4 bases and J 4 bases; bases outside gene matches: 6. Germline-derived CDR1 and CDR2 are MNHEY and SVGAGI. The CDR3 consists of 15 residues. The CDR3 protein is CASSLDRGQWYEQYF. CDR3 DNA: TGTGCCAGCAGTTTGGACAGGGGGCAATGGTACGAGCAGTACTTC.

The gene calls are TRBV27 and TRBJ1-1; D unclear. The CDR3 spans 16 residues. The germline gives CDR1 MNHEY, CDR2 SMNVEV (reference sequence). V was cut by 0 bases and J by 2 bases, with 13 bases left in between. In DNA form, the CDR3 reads TGTGCCAGCAGTTTATCGGAGGTGAGGTCAAACACTGAAGCTTTCTTT. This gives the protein CASSLSEVRSNTEAFF.

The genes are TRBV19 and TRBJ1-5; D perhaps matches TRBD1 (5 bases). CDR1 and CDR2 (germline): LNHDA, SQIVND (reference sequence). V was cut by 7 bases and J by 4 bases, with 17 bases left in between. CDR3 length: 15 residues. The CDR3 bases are TGTGCCAGTACCATAGGGCAGGGTGTGAATCAGCCCCAGCATTTT. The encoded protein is CASTIGQGVNQPQHF.

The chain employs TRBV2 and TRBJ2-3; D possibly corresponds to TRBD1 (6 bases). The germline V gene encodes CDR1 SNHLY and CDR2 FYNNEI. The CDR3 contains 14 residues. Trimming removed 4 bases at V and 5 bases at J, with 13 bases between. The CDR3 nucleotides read TGTGCCAGCAGTGTCACGGCAGGGGAAGATACGCAGTATTTT. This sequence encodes CASSVTAGEDTQYF.